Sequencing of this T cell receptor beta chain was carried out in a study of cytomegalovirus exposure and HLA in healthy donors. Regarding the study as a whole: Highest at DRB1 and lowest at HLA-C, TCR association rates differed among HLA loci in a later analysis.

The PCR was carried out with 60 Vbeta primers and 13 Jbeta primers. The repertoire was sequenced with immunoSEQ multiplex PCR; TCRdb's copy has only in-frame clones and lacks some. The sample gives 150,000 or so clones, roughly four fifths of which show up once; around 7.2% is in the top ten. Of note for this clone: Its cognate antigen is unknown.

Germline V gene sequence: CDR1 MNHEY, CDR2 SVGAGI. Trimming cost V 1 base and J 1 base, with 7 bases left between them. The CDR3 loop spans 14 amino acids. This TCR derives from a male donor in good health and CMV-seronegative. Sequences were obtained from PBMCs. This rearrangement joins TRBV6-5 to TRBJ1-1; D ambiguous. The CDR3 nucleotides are TGTGCCAGCAGTTACTTATTCGGGAACACTGAAGCTTTCTTT. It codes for CASSYLFGNTEAFF.